The 20 T cell receptor beta chains given below trace back to one sample, sequenced in a study of monozygotic twins with cystic fibrosis. Generated by immunoSEQ multiplex PCR, the TCRdb table keeps only in-frame clones and is missing some. The profile shows about 36,000 clones, about 80% of them singletons. Sample: blood. These receptors all come from a girl aged 2-9 years with cystic fibrosis.

The sample holds one count of this clone. This chain joins TRBV27 and TRBJ2-2; 8 bases are shared with TRBD2. From germline, CDR1 is MNHEY and CDR2 SMNVEV (reference sequence). V lost 2 bases, J lost 4 bases, and 0 bases stayed unmatched. The CDR3 sequence is 14 residues long. The CDR3 sequence is CASSLGTSTGELFF. The CDR3 bases are TGTGCCAGCAGTTTAGGGACTAGCACCGGGGAGCTGTTTTTT.

This chain uses TRBV2 with TRBJ1-2; 7 positions match TRBD1. The germline V gene has CDR1 SNHLY and CDR2 FYNNEI. This CDR3 is built from 13 residues. The ends lost 6 bases at V and 4 bases at J; junction bases unmatched: 5. CDR3 in DNA: TGTGCCAGCAGGGGGGACAGTCCCTATGGCTACACCTTC. Its translation is CASRGDSPYGYTF.

This clone was found once. The chain uses TRBV7-2 and TRBJ2-7, with D perhaps matching TRBD1 (6 bases). Trimming removed 1 base at V and 0 bases at J, with 13 bases between. The CDR3 runs 16 residues. CDR1 and CDR2 from the germline V gene are SGHTA and FQGNSA. The CDR3 sequence: CASSLVAGDGSYEQYF. The CDR3 DNA reads TGTGCCAGCAGCTTAGTAGCAGGGGACGGCTCCTACGAGCAGTACTTC. Full variable domain (missing parts from reference TRBV7-2 and TRBJ2-7): GAGVSQSPSNKVTEKGKDVELRCDPISGHTALYWYRQSLGQGLEFLIYFQGNSAPDKSGLPSDRFSAERTGGSVSTLTIQRTQQEDSAVYLCASSLVAGDGSYEQYFGPGTRLTVT.

V is TRBV6-6 and J is TRBJ1-4, with 7 positions matching TRBD1. V lost 7 bases, J lost 7 bases, and 12 bases stayed unmatched. Per germline, CDR1 MNHNY and CDR2 SVGAGI (reference sequence). The CDR3 is made up of 15 amino acids. DNA of the CDR3: TGTGCCAGCACCCTTACAGGGGCAGGTCGTGAAAAACTGTTTTTT. Amino acids: CASTLTGAGREKLFF.

The chain joins TRBV6-5 to TRBJ2-7; TRBD2 agrees at 11 bases. The CDR3 covers 16 residues. Germline V gives CDR1 MNHEY, CDR2 SVGAGI. Trimming removed 0 bases from V and 2 bases from J; junction bases left unmatched: 3. This chain's CDR3 is CASSYSGTSGTYEQYF. The CDR3 DNA sequence: TGTGCCAGCAGTTACTCCGGGACTAGCGGAACCTACGAGCAGTACTTC.

V usage is TRBV5-6 and J usage is TRBJ1-5, with D possibly being TRBD1 (5 bases). Germline CDR1 is SGHDT and CDR2 is YYEEEE. Trimming removed 2 bases from V and 7 bases from J, with 7 bases in between. CDR3 length: 12 residues. The CDR3 region is CASSFRGQPQHF. The CDR3 DNA sequence: TGTGCCAGCAGCTTTCGGGGGCAGCCCCAGCATTTT.

The count of this clone is one. This rearrangement joins TRBV6-5 to TRBJ1-2, with 7 bases identical to TRBD1. The CDR3 consists of 14 residues. Germline lookup yields CDR1 MNHEY and CDR2 SVGAGI. The V and J ends lost 4 bases and 3 bases, in that order; junction bases with no gene match: 5. DNA for the CDR3: TGTGCCAGCAGTTTCAACAGGGGTTACTATGGCTACACCTTC. This gives the protein CASSFNRGYYGYTF.

The rearrangement uses TRBV7-2 and TRBJ1-6, with a possible D match to TRBD1 (6 bases). The CDR3 has 14 residues. The germline gives CDR1 SGHTA, CDR2 FQGNSA. Trimming pared 5 bases from V and 7 bases from J, leaving 12 bases between. CDR3 amino acids: CASSPRGRNSPLHF. CDR3 nucleotide sequence: TGTGCCAGCAGCCCCAGGGGAAGGAATTCACCCCTCCACTTT.

This chain uses TRBV4-1 with TRBJ2-4, with D hard to call. The germline CDR1 and CDR2 sequences are MGHRA and YSYEKL. Trimming removed 4 bases at V and 8 bases at J, with 15 bases between. The CDR3 is 14 amino acids. The CDR3 DNA sequence: TGCGCCAGCAGCCTTATGCCCACCACTTACATTCAGTACTTC. Its translation is CASSLMPTTYIQYF.

The chain has TRBV27 and TRBJ1-5, with D perhaps matching TRBD1 (5 bases). The CDR3 is 14 residues long. From germline, CDR1 is MNHEY and CDR2 SMNVEV (reference sequence). Trimming cost V 8 bases and J 3 bases, with 14 bases left between them. The CDR3: CASSRGPINQPQHF. CDR3 bases: TGTGCCAGCTCTCGGGGCCCTATCAATCAGCCCCAGCATTTT.

The J gene is TRBJ1-3, the V gene TRBV5-1; 9 bases are shared with TRBD1. J was trimmed by 0 bases and V by 0 bases; bases with no gene match: 7. The CDR3 extends over 18 amino acids. From germline, CDR1 is SGHRS and CDR2 YFSETQ. CDR3 sequence (DNA): TGCGCCAGCAGCTTGGGACAGGGGGTCCTGAGCTCTGGAAACACCATATATTTT. It is translated as CASSLGQGVLSSGNTIYF.

The chain joins TRBV20-1 to TRBJ2-5; D gene unclear. Looked up from germline, CDR1 is DFQATT and CDR2 is SNEGSKA (reference sequence). V was cut by 3 bases and J by 5 bases, with 7 bases left in between. The CDR3 is 11 amino acids. The CDR3 reads CSARRWETQYF. The CDR3 bases are TGCAGTGCTAGGAGGTGGGAGACCCAGTACTTC.

The CDR3: CASSSYTEAFF. The CDR3 nucleotides read TGTGCCAGTAGTTCTTACACTGAAGCTTTCTTT. The genes are TRBV19 and TRBJ1-1; D unclear. This CDR3 comprises 11 residues. CDR1 and CDR2 from the germline V gene are LNHDA and SQIVND (reference sequence). The V and J ends lost 5 bases and 3 bases respectively, with 4 bases between them.

The chain couples TRBV30 to TRBJ2-1, with D perhaps TRBD1 (6 bases). CDR3 length equals 15 residues. Germline V gene data show CDR1 as GTSNPN and CDR2 as SVGIG (reference sequence). Trimming took off 4 bases at V and 5 bases at J, with 18 bases between the two ends. Written as DNA, the CDR3 is TGTGCCTGGAATGCCGGGACACTTAATAACAATGAGCAGTTCTTC. It encodes CAWNAGTLNNNEQFF.

The V gene is TRBV5-4, the J gene TRBJ2-5, with 9 bases that match TRBD1. Germline V lookup: CDR1 SGHNT, CDR2 YYREEE (reference sequence). J gave up 4 bases and V 4 bases, and 5 bases lay outside the gene matches. This CDR3 has 14 amino acids. CDR3 coding DNA: TGTGCCAGCAGCGGGGGACAGGGAACAGAGACCCAGTACTTC. Amino acid sequence: CASSGGQGTETQYF.

The V call is TRBV25-1, the J call TRBJ2-7; no clear D. The V end lost 3 bases, the J end lost 5 bases, and 11 bases lay between the germline ends. From germline, CDR1 is MGHDK and CDR2 SYGVNS. This CDR3 is 13 amino acids long. CDR3 sequence: CASSDQSRDEQYF. The DNA of the CDR3 is TGTGCCAGCAGTGATCAATCACGGGACGAGCAGTACTTC.

This clone came up once. The rearrangement joins TRBV30 to TRBJ1-5; D unclear. In germline, CDR1 is GTSNPN, CDR2 SVGIG (reference sequence). CDR3 size: 15 residues. With 2 bases removed from V and 4 bases from J, the gap between germline ends came to 15 bases. The DNA for the CDR3 is TGTGCCTGGAGTTTTACGGTATCCCGTAATCAGCCCCAGCATTTT. Translation: CAWSFTVSRNQPQHF.

V usage is TRBV19 and J usage is TRBJ2-1, with TRBD1 matching 7 bases. The germline V gene has CDR1 LNHDA and CDR2 SQIVND (reference sequence). Germline trimming cut 3 bases from V and 4 bases from J; bases unmatched to any gene: 6. The CDR3 is made up of 15 amino acids. Here the CDR3 DNA reads TGTGCCAGTAGTATCGGAGACAGGGTATACAATGAGCAGTTCTTC. It yields the protein CASSIGDRVYNEQFF.

This clone was counted a single time. V usage is TRBV13 and J usage is TRBJ2-7; TRBD2 might be the D (5 bases). In germline, CDR1 is PRHDT, CDR2 FYEKMQ (reference sequence). V was trimmed by 5 bases and J by 3 bases, leaving 11 bases between them. CDR3 length equals 13 residues. DNA for the CDR3: TGTGCCAGCAGCCGCGGACTTCACTACGAGCAGTACTTC. It encodes CASSRGLHYEQYF.

The genes are TRBV29-1 and TRBJ2-7, with D possibly being TRBD2 (5 bases). Germline lookup yields CDR1 SQVTM and CDR2 ANQGSEA. V was cut by 4 bases and J by 6 bases, with 19 bases left in between. CDR3 length: 14 amino acids. DNA of the CDR3: TGCAGCGTTGGCCCACTGGTTGGGGAGTCCGAGCAGTACTTC. This encodes CSVGPLVGESEQYF.